These T cell receptor beta chains were read from a single sample in a study of shared clonotypes between healthy human individuals. Sequencing was performed with immunoSEQ multiplex PCR; in TCRdb, only in-frame clones are kept and a portion is missing. The table has about 590,000 clones, nearly 97% seen once; the top ten hold 0.11%. The sequencing sample was made of naive CD8+ T cells sorted from blood. These receptors were obtained from a woman in her twenties or thirties in good health. Both conserved end residues are part of each CDR3. The order of the fields is J gene, V gene, CDR3 protein.

J: TRBJ2-1
V: TRBV15
CDR3: CATGQNNEQFF

J: TRBJ1-4
V: TRBV2
CDR3: CASTGDGGEKLFF

J: TRBJ2-2
V: TRBV5-1
CDR3: CASRAGWELFF

J: TRBJ2-1
V: TRBV15
CDR3: CATSPLYNEQFF

J: TRBJ1-3
V: TRBV11-2
CDR3: CASSFPGGVDTIYF

J: TRBJ2-1
V: TRBV11-3
CDR3: CASSLEIGNEQFF

J: TRBJ2-7
V: TRBV19
CDR3: CASSMAGSYEQYF

J: TRBJ2-2
V: TRBV27
CDR3: CASSFLGAGELFF

J: TRBJ1-1
V: TRBV28
CDR3: CAQGLPLPEGLGNTEAFF

J: TRBJ2-3
V: TRBV11-2
CDR3: CASSVLAGSPATDTQYF

J: TRBJ2-5
V: TRBV7-8
CDR3: CASSTPGLEETQYF

J: TRBJ2-7
V: TRBV9
CDR3: CASSRTSGYYEQYF

J: TRBJ1-5
V: TRBV4-1
CDR3: CASSQSGADLWPQHF

J: TRBJ2-1
V: TRBV29-1
CDR3: CSVEGGNGEQFF

J: TRBJ1-3
V: TRBV5-5
CDR3: CASSLAGNTIYF

J: TRBJ2-1
V: TRBV5-6
CDR3: CASSRSGTYNEQFF

J: TRBJ2-1
V: TRBV28
CDR3: CASSLGSSYNEQFF

J: TRBJ2-3
V: TRBV7-9
CDR3: CASSSFQGGTTDTQYF

J: TRBJ2-1
V: TRBV11-2
CDR3: CASSLAGGGEQFF

J: TRBJ1-2
V: TRBV25-1
CDR3: CASSEGDLYGYTF

J: TRBJ1-1
V: TRBV7-2
CDR3: CASSLEGMDPWLNTEAFF

J: TRBJ2-7
V: TRBV7-9
CDR3: CASSLWTGVNYEQYF

J: TRBJ1-5
V: TRBV27
CDR3: CASSPLSGGSQHF

J: TRBJ2-1
V: TRBV5-6
CDR3: CASSLDLAHEQFF

J: TRBJ2-7
V: TRBV9
CDR3: CASSVAWGTSYEQYF

J: TRBJ2-2
V: TRBV15
CDR3: CATSISGELFF

J: TRBJ2-7
V: TRBV11-2
CDR3: CASRPPGTAYEQYF

J: TRBJ2-1
V: TRBV7-9
CDR3: CASSSGILYNEQFF

J: TRBJ2-7
V: TRBV7-9
CDR3: CASSYGLAGFDEQYF

J: TRBJ2-1
V: TRBV19
CDR3: CASSLRHAQFDEQFF

J: TRBJ2-6
V: TRBV19
CDR3: CASTKQHSGANVLTF

J: TRBJ2-1
V: TRBV19
CDR3: CASSIGYNEQFF

J: TRBJ2-1
V: TRBV6-5
CDR3: CASSPLAGPYNEQFF

J: TRBJ2-7
V: TRBV27
CDR3: CASSLILAGGQNYEQYF

J: TRBJ1-2
V: TRBV2
CDR3: CASTDMTGVHGYTF

J: TRBJ1-1
V: TRBV19
CDR3: CASSWGTGRMNTEAFF

J: TRBJ2-1
V: TRBV27
CDR3: CASSLSVEANEQFF

J: TRBJ2-7
V: TRBV5-4
CDR3: CASSLGLAGMSSYEQYF

J: TRBJ2-7
V: TRBV27
CDR3: CASSFGTSGRHEQYF

J: TRBJ2-7
V: TRBV10-2
CDR3: CASSAREAYEQYF

J: TRBJ1-1
V: TRBV7-9
CDR3: CASSHRVWGTEAFF

J: TRBJ2-1
V: TRBV28
CDR3: CASSLSGLADYNEQFF

J: TRBJ2-2
V: TRBV15
CDR3: CATSRGATVKELFF

J: TRBJ1-5
V: TRBV18
CDR3: CASSPGRRNQPQHF

J: TRBJ2-3
V: TRBV7-2
CDR3: CASSLASPTDTQYF

J: TRBJ1-3
V: TRBV10-1
CDR3: CASSEAGSGNTIYF